Following are 26 T cell receptor beta chains from one sample sequenced in a study of cytomegalovirus exposure and HLA in healthy donors. Assay: immunoSEQ multiplex PCR; the TCRdb copy retains only in-frame clones and omits some. The table includes about 70,000 clones, approximately 95% detected once. The sample was PBMCs. The receptors come from a man aged 18 to 29 in good health and CMV-seropositive.

The chain combines TRBV28 with TRBJ1-2; D gene uncertain. Germline CDR1 is MDHEN and CDR2 is SYDVKM. This CDR3 has 15 amino acids. The V end lost 6 bases, the J end lost 3 bases, and 17 bases lay between the germline ends. The chain's CDR3 is CASRPPGETDYGYTF. CDR3 DNA sequence: TGTGCCAGCAGGCCCCCCGGGGAGACCGACTATGGCTACACCTTC.

In DNA, the CDR3 is TGTGCCAGCAGCTTAGGACTCTCGGCGGGAGGACTCACAGATACGCAGTATTTT. Its translation is CASSLGLSAGGLTDTQYF. The V call is TRBV7-9, the J call TRBJ2-3; 8 positions agree with TRBD2. Trimming cost V 1 base and J 2 bases; bases outside gene matches: 11. Germline CDR1 and CDR2: SEHNR and FQNEAQ (reference sequence). The CDR3 sequence is 18 residues long.

The J gene is TRBJ2-7, the V gene TRBV28; TRBD1 might be the D (6 bases). Germline assignment: CDR1 MDHEN and CDR2 SYDVKM. V dropped 5 bases and J dropped 5 bases, with 10 bases sitting between them. This CDR3 contains 12 residues. DNA for the CDR3: TGTGCCAGCAGTATACAGGGTCACGAGCAGTACTTC. Protein product: CASSIQGHEQYF.

The chain combines TRBV28 with TRBJ1-3; tentative D call: TRBD1 (6 bases). V dropped 8 bases and J dropped 4 bases, with 12 bases sitting between them. Germline values: CDR1 MDHEN, CDR2 SYDVKM. The CDR3 contains 13 residues. The CDR3 DNA is TGTGCCAGCCTCGACAGGCCCGGAAACACCATATATTTT. Its translation is CASLDRPGNTIYF.

The J gene is TRBJ1-3, the V gene TRBV4-2, with 10 nucleotides matching TRBD1. This CDR3 has 18 amino acids. V shed 1 base, J shed 0 bases, and the junction held 6 bases outside the gene matches. The germline V gene has CDR1 LGHNA and CDR2 YNFKEQ. Here the CDR3 reads CASSQGGQGYSSGNTIYF. CDR3 coding DNA: TGTGCCAGCAGCCAAGGGGGACAGGGGTATAGCTCTGGAAACACCATATATTTT.

CDR3 sequence: CASSLVAGGGGTEAFF. CDR3 DNA: TGTGCCAGCAGCTTGGTCGCAGGGGGTGGAGGCACTGAAGCTTTCTTT. V usage is TRBV5-6 and J usage is TRBJ1-1; 7 bases are a match to TRBD1. CDR3 size: 16 residues. The junction had 9 bases not matched to a gene; V was cut back by 0 bases and J by 4 bases. Germline values: CDR1 SGHDT, CDR2 YYEEEE.

V usage is TRBV15 and J usage is TRBJ1-4; D unresolved. The V gene's germline CDR1 is LNHNV and CDR2 YYDKDF (reference sequence). Trimming shortened V by 3 bases and J by 4 bases, and 3 bases separated the two germline ends. The CDR3 has 12 residues. This CDR3 reads CATSSLNEKLFF. The CDR3 coding sequence is TGTGCCACCAGCAGTCTTAATGAAAAACTGTTTTTT.

The rearrangement uses TRBV5-1 and TRBJ2-7; D may be TRBD1 (6 bases). This CDR3 contains 15 residues. The germline V and J ends were trimmed by 2 bases and 1 base, with 13 bases remaining between them. Germline V CDR1 and CDR2: SGHRS, YFSETQ. This CDR3 reads CASSFTGMESYEQYF. DNA of the CDR3: TGCGCCAGCAGCTTTACAGGGATGGAATCCTACGAGCAGTACTTC.

The chain joins TRBV6-1 to TRBJ1-2, with 7 positions matching TRBD1. Germline lookup yields CDR1 MNHNS and CDR2 SASEGT. Trimming at V came to 4 bases and at J to 6 bases, leaving 8 bases not matched to a gene. There are 14 residues in the CDR3. The CDR3 nucleotides read TGTGCCAGCAGTGTTGACAGGGACTGGGATGGCTACACCTTC. As protein: CASSVDRDWDGYTF.

Remarks on this clone: Other nucleotide sequences in the sample specify the same CDR3. The chain recombines TRBV27 with TRBJ1-5, with a possible D match to TRBD1 (5 bases). Trimming removed 0 bases from V and 7 bases from J, with 7 bases in between. CDR1 is MNHEY and CDR2 is SMNVEV in the germline V gene (reference sequence). This CDR3 comprises 13 residues. The CDR3 reads CASSLSGGQPQHF. The CDR3 region has the DNA TGTGCCAGCAGTTTATCCGGGGGGCAGCCCCAGCATTTT.

The chain uses TRBV27 and TRBJ2-7; 11 bases agree with TRBD2. This CDR3 comprises 16 residues. Germline-derived CDR1 and CDR2 are MNHEY and SMNVEV (reference sequence). The V gene end was trimmed by 4 bases and the J gene end by 2 bases; junction bases not matched to a gene: 7. The DNA for the CDR3 is TGTGCCAGCAGTTCTAGGGCTAGCGGGAGGACCTACGAGCAGTACTTC. As protein: CASSSRASGRTYEQYF.

V usage is TRBV27 and J usage is TRBJ2-5, with D maybe TRBD2 (7 bases). Germline values: CDR1 MNHEY, CDR2 SMNVEV (reference sequence). V lost 0 bases and J lost 5, with 16 bases in between. The CDR3 is 16 amino acids. CDR3 amino acids: CASSLSGTIGGETQYF. The CDR3 nucleotides read TGTGCCAGCAGTTTATCAGGGACAATCGGGGGGGAGACCCAGTACTTC.

The CDR3 sequence: CATARLRPYEQYF. In nucleotides, the CDR3 is TGTGCCACCGCCCGCCTACGCCCCTACGAGCAGTACTTC. The chain carries TRBV28 and TRBJ2-7, with D hard to call. The CDR3 loop spans 13 amino acids. Trimming removed 10 bases at V and 2 bases at J, with 15 bases between. Germline V gives CDR1 MDHEN, CDR2 SYDVKM.

The J gene is TRBJ2-1, the V gene TRBV4-1; TRBD2 matches 9 bases. This CDR3 region has 16 residues. V was clipped by 1 base and J by 2 bases; unmatched bases: 3. CDR1 and CDR2 from the germline V gene are MGHRA and YSYEKL. The CDR3 DNA sequence: TGCGCCAGCAGCCAAGCCGGACTAGCGACCTACAATGAGCAGTTCTTC. Its translation is CASSQAGLATYNEQFF.

The chain combines TRBV30 with TRBJ1-2, with a possible D match to TRBD1 (5 bases). The CDR3 runs 13 residues. Germline CDR1 and CDR2: GTSNPN and SVGIG (reference sequence). V was clipped by 3 bases and J by 8 bases, with 16 bases between them. The CDR3 DNA is TGTGCCTGGAGCAACGACCTCCAGGGAGGCTACACCTTC. Translation: CAWSNDLQGGYTF.

The chain carries TRBV28 and TRBJ1-1; D not resolved. V was shortened by 4 bases and J by 4 bases, with 10 bases between the two germline ends. Germline V lookup: CDR1 MDHEN, CDR2 SYDVKM. This CDR3 comprises 13 residues. The CDR3 nucleotides read TGTGCCAGCAGTTGGCCCACGGGCACTGAAGCTTTCTTT. Encoded protein: CASSWPTGTEAFF.

The genes are TRBV18 and TRBJ1-3, with D maybe TRBD1 (5 bases). V lost 3 bases and J 0 bases, leaving 18 bases between the germline ends. The CDR3 runs 18 residues. The V gene's germline CDR1 is KGHSH and CDR2 LQKENI. The CDR3 sequence is CASSPGEWRGYSGNTIYF. CDR3 in DNA: TGTGCCAGCTCACCGGGGGAATGGAGGGGCTACTCTGGAAACACCATATATTTT. Combining the CDR3 with reference TRBV18 and TRBJ1-3 gives the whole variable domain NAGVMQNPRHLVRRRGQEARLRCSPMKGHSHVYWYRQLPEEGLKFMVYLQKENIIDESGMPKERFSAEFPKEGPSILRIQQVVRGDSAAYFCASSPGEWRGYSGNTIYFGEGSWLTVV.

The CDR3 region is CASSLPSGASTDTQYF. The CDR3 DNA is TGTGCCAGCAGCTTACCTAGCGGGGCTAGCACAGATACGCAGTATTTT. The chain has TRBV5-6 and TRBJ2-3, with 9 bases identical to TRBD2. The germline CDR1 and CDR2 sequences are SGHDT and YYEEEE. Trimming cost V 2 bases and J 0 bases; bases outside gene matches: 4. The CDR3 length is 16 residues.

This clone showed up just once. The chain has TRBV7-9 and TRBJ2-4; TRBD1 matches at 9 bases. The CDR3 loop spans 15 amino acids. Germline CDR1 is SEHNR and CDR2 is FQNEAQ (reference sequence). V gave up 1 base and J gave up 6 bases; unmatched junction bases: 4. The CDR3 DNA follows: TGTGCCAGCAGCTTAGACACGGGACAGGGAAACATTCAGTACTTC. Its translation is CASSLDTGQGNIQYF.

This clone was observed once. This chain links TRBV28 with TRBJ1-5; TRBD1 matches 11 bases. The length of the CDR3 is 14 residues. Trimming removed 5 bases from V and 5 bases from J; junction bases left unmatched: 2. Germline lookup yields CDR1 MDHEN and CDR2 SYDVKM. The CDR3 bases are TGTGCCAGCAGTGGGGACAGGGGGTATCAGCCCCAGCATTTT. Its translation: CASSGDRGYQPQHF.

In its sample, this clone was seen once. V is TRBV11-3 and J is TRBJ2-7, with TRBD1 matching over 9 bases. J lost 5 bases, V lost 4 bases, and 6 bases had no gene match. The CDR3 sequence is 14 residues long. Germline V gene lookup returns CDR1 SGHNT and CDR2 YENEEA. CDR3 sequence: CASSWNRGLNEQYF. The CDR3 bases are TGTGCCAGCAGCTGGAACAGGGGGCTCAACGAGCAGTACTTC.

This sequence joins TRBV15 and TRBJ2-7, with a weak D call TRBD1 (5 bases). The CDR3 is 14 amino acids. The germline gives CDR1 LNHNV, CDR2 YYDKDF (reference sequence). Trimming stripped 0 bases from V and 7 bases from J, with 13 bases between. The CDR3 region has the DNA TGTGCCACCAGCAGAGATTTGGACAATCGGGAGCAGTACTTC. Its translation is CATSRDLDNREQYF.

In its sample, this clone was seen once. The chain has TRBV5-4 and TRBJ1-4; TRBD1 matches 11 bases. The CDR3 is 15 residues long. Germline V CDR1 and CDR2: SGHNT, YYREEE (reference sequence). J lost 8 bases, V lost 3 bases, and 6 bases had no gene match. The CDR3 region has the DNA TGTGCCAGCAGCTCCCCGGGACAGGGGGTAGAAAAACTGTTTTTT. This gives the protein CASSSPGQGVEKLFF.

The chain employs TRBV5-4 and TRBJ2-3; tentatively, D is TRBD2 (7 bases). CDR3 size: 14 residues. The V gene lost 7 bases and the J gene lost 0 bases, with 12 bases spanning the gap. From germline, CDR1 is SGHNT and CDR2 YYREEE (reference sequence). The chain's CDR3 is CASGGGPSTDTQYF. CDR3 DNA: TGTGCCAGCGGGGGGGGCCCTAGCACAGATACGCAGTATTTT.

The V call is TRBV19, the J call TRBJ2-7, with 10 positions matching TRBD2. CDR3 size: 15 residues. In germline, CDR1 is LNHDA, CDR2 SQIVND (reference sequence). V shed 6 bases and J 1 base; nucleotides not matched to a gene: 6. CDR3 sequence: CASSSSGSTSYEQYF. Here the CDR3 DNA reads TGTGCCAGTAGCTCTAGCGGGAGTACTTCCTACGAGCAGTACTTC.

The genes are TRBV6-1 and TRBJ2-7, with D unclear. The CDR3 has 13 residues. CDR1 is MNHNS and CDR2 is SASEGT in the germline V gene. The V gene lost 9 bases and the J gene lost 2 bases, with 14 bases spanning the gap. CDR3 nucleotides: TGTGCCAGTGGCCCGGGTTCGACCTACGAGCAGTACTTC. Translation: CASGPGSTYEQYF.